The 3 T cell receptor beta chains below were found in one sample sequenced in a study of shared clonotypes between healthy human individuals. Using immunoSEQ multiplex PCR, the repertoire was profiled, and TCRdb retains in-frame clones only, with some absent. The table lists 900,000 to 1,200,000 clones, 70% to 80% of them singletons, with 0.55% to 0.7% in the top ten. The specimen sequenced was memory CD4+ T cells from PBMCs. The subset: CD45RA-negative fraction. Every receptor here comes from a man aged 18-30 years in good health. Some clones in this sample may be carry-over from other donors' samples.

This chain joins TRBV28 and TRBJ2-4; 8 bases are shared with TRBD2. This CDR3 contains 16 residues. V shed 6 bases, J shed 7 bases, and the junction held 14 bases outside the gene matches. Germline V gene data show CDR1 as MDHEN and CDR2 as SYDVKM. The CDR3 is CASSPSGGRFYNIQYF. The DNA of the CDR3 is TGTGCCAGCAGCCCCTCTGGCGGGAGGTTTTATAACATTCAGTACTTC.

This chain joins TRBV28 and TRBJ1-5; D gene unclear. CDR3 length: 12 amino acids. CDR1 and CDR2 (germline): MDHEN, SYDVKM. V dropped 7 bases and J dropped 4 bases, with 8 bases sitting between them. CDR3 sequence: CASKDVNQPQHF. CDR3 DNA sequence: TGTGCCAGCAAAGACGTTAATCAGCCCCAGCATTTT.

V and J are TRBV6-6 and TRBJ1-4; D uncertain. V was cut by 0 bases and J by 5 bases, with 10 bases left in between. CDR3 length equals 15 residues. Germline lookup yields CDR1 MNHNY and CDR2 SVGAGI (reference sequence). The CDR3 coding sequence is TGTGCCAGCAGTTACTCGGGAGCAGAGAATGAAAAACTGTTTTTT. Its protein is CASSYSGAENEKLFF.